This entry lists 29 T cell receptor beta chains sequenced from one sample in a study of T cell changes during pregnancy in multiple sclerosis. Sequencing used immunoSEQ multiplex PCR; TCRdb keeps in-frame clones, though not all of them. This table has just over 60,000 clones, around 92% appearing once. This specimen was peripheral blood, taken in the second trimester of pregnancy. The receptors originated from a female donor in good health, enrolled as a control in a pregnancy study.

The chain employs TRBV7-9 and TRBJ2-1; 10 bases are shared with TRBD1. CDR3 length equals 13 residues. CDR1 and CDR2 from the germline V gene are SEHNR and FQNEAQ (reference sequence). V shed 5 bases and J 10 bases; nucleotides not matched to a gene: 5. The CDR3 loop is CASSVGQGPEQFF. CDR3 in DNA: TGTGCCAGCAGCGTGGGACAGGGGCCCGAGCAGTTCTTC.

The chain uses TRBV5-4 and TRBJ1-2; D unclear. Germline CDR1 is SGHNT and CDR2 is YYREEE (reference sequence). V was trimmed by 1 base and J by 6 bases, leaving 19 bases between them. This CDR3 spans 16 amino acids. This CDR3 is CASSLTASRDTDGYTF. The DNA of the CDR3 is TGTGCCAGCAGCTTGACGGCTTCGAGGGATACTGATGGCTACACCTTC.

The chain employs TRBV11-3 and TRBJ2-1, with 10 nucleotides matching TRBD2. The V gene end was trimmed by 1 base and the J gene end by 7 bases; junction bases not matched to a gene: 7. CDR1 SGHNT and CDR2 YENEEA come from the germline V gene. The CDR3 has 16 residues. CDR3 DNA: TGTGCCAGCAGCTTAGGCGCTAGCGGGAGTGGGAATGAGCAGTTCTTC. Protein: CASSLGASGSGNEQFF.

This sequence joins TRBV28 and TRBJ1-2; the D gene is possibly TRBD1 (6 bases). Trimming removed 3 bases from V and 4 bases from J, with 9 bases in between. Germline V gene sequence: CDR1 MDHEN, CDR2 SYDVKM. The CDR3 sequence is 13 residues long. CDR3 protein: CASSFPGAYGYTF. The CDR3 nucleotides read TGTGCCAGCAGTTTTCCAGGGGCCTATGGCTACACCTTC.

The CDR3 here is CASSSYRSIDGYTF. The CDR3 region has the DNA TGTGCCAGCAGCTCTTACCGGTCGATAGATGGCTACACCTTC. The rearrangement uses TRBV7-2 and TRBJ1-2, with D hard to call. V shed 4 bases and J shed 6 bases, with 15 bases lying between them. CDR1 SGHTA and CDR2 FQGNSA come from the germline V gene. The CDR3 runs 14 residues.

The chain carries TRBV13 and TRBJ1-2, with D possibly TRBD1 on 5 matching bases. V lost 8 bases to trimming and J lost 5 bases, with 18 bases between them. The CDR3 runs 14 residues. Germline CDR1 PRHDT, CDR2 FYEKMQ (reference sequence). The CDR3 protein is CASGRAQSEYGYTF. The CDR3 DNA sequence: TGTGCCAGCGGCAGGGCGCAGTCGGAATATGGCTACACCTTC. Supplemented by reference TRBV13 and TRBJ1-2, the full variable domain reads AAGVIQSPRHLIKEKRETATLKCYPIPRHDTVYWYQQGPGQDPQFLISFYEKMQSDKGSIPDRFSAQQFSDYHSELNMSSLELGDSALYFCASGRAQSEYGYTFGSGTRLTVV.

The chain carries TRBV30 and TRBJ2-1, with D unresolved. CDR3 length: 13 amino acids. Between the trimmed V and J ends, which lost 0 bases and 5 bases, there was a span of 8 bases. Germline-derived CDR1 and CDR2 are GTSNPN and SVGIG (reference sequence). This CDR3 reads CAWSVYRDNEQFF. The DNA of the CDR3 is TGTGCCTGGAGTGTATACCGGGACAATGAGCAGTTCTTC.

CDR3 in amino acids: CASSLMQGGSNQPQHF. CDR3 in DNA: TGTGCCAGCAGCTTAATGCAGGGAGGGAGCAATCAGCCCCAGCATTTT. The genes are TRBV7-2 and TRBJ1-5, with D perhaps TRBD1 (5 bases). V was clipped by 2 bases and J by 1 base, with 12 bases between them. This CDR3 is built from 16 residues. Germline V gives CDR1 SGHTA, CDR2 FQGNSA. Looking up the rest from reference TRBV7-2 and TRBJ1-5 gives the full variable domain: GAGVSQSPSNKVTEKGKDVELRCDPISGHTALYWYRQSLGQGLEFLIYFQGNSAPDKSGLPSDRFSAERTGGSVSTLTIQRTQQEDSAVYLCASSLMQGGSNQPQHFGDGTRLSIL.

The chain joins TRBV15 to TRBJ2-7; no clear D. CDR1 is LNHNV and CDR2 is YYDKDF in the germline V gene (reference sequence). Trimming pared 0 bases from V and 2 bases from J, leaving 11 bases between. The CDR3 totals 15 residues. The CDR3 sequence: CATSRERQFTYEQYF. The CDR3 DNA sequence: TGTGCCACCAGCAGAGAACGCCAGTTTACCTACGAGCAGTACTTC.

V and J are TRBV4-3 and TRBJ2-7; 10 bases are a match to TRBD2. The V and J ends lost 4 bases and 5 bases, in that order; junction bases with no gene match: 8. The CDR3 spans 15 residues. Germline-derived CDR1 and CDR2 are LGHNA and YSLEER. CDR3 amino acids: CASSLSIAGGDEQYF. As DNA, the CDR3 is TGCGCCAGCAGCCTGTCTATAGCGGGAGGCGACGAGCAGTACTTC.

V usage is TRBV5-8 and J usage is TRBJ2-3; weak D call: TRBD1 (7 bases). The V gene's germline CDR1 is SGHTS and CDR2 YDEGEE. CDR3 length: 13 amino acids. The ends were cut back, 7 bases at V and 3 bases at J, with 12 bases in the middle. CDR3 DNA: TGTGCCAGCCAGCAGGGGGGTACAGATACGCAGTATTTT. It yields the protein CASQQGGTDTQYF. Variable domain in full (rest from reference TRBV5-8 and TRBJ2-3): EAGVTQSPTHLIKTRGQQATLRCSPISGHTSVYWYQQALGLGLQFLLWYDEGEERNRGNFPPRFSGRQFPNYSSELNVNALELEDSALYLCASQQGGTDTQYFGPGTRLTVL.

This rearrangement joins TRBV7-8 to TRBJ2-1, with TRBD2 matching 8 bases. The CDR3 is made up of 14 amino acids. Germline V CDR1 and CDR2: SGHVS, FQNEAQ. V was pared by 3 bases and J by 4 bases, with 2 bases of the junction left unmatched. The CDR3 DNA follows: TGTGCCAGCAGCTTTAGCGGGGCATACAATGAGCAGTTCTTC. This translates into CASSFSGAYNEQFF. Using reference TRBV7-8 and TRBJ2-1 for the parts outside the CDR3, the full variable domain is GAGVSQSPRYKVAKRGQDVALRCDPISGHVSLFWYQQALGQGPEFLTYFQNEAQLDKSGLPSDRFFAERPEGSVSTLKIQRTQQEDSAVYLCASSFSGAYNEQFFGPGTRLTVL.

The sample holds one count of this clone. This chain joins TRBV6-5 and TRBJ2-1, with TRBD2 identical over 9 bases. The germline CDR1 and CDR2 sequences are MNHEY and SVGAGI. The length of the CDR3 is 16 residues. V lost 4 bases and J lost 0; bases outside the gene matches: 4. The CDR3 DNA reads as TGTGCCAGCAGTTCCGTTAGCGGGAGCTCCTACAATGAGCAGTTCTTC. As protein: CASSSVSGSSYNEQFF.

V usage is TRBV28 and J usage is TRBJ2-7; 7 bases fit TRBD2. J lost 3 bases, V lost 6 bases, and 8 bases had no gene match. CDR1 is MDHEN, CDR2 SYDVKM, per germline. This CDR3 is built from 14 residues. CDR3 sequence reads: CASRGVTSSYEQYF. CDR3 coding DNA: TGTGCCAGCAGAGGGGTGACTAGCAGCTACGAGCAGTACTTC.

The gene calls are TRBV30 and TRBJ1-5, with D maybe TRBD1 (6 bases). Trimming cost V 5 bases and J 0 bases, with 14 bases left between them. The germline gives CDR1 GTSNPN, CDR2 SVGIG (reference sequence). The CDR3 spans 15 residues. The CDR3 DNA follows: TGTGCCTGGCAAACAGGGAGCTATAGCAATCAGCCCCAGCATTTT. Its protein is CAWQTGSYSNQPQHF.

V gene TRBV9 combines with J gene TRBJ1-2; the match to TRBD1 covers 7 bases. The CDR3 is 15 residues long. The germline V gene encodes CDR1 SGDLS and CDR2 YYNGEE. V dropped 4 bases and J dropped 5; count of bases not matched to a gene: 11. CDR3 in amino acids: CASSFDGQADYGYTF. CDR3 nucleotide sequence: TGTGCCAGCAGCTTTGACGGACAGGCGGATTATGGCTACACCTTC.

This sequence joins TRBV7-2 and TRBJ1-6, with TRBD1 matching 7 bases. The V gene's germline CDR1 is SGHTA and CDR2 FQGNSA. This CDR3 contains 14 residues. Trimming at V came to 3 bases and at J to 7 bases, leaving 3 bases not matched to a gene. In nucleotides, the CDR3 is TGTGCCAGCAGCTTTACAGGGGCGAATTCACCCCTCCACTTT. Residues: CASSFTGANSPLHF.

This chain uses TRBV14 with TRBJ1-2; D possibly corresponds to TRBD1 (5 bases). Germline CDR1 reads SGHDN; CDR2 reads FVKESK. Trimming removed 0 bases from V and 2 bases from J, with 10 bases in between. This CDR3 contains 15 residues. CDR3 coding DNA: TGTGCCAGCAGCCAAGATATGGGGCGCAACTATGGCTACACCTTC. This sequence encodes CASSQDMGRNYGYTF.

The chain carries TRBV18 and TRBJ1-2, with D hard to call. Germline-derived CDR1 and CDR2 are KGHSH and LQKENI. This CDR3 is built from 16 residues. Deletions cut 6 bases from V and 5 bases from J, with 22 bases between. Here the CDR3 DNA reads TGTGCCAGCTCGCCCTCCCTCAATCGGGATTCATATGGCTACACCTTC. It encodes CASSPSLNRDSYGYTF.

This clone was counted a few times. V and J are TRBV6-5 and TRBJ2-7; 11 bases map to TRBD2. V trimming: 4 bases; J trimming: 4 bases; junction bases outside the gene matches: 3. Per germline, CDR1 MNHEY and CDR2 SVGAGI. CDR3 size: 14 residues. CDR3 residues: CASSFTSGRYEQYF. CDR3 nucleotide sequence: TGTGCCAGCAGTTTTACTAGCGGGAGATACGAGCAGTACTTC.

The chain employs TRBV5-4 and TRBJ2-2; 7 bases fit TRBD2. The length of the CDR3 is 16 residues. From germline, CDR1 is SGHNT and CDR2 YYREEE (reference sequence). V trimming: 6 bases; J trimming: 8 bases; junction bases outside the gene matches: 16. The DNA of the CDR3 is TGTGCCAGCAAAAAGGGTCTAGCGGAAGAGGATGGGGAGCTGTTTTTT. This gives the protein CASKKGLAEEDGELFF. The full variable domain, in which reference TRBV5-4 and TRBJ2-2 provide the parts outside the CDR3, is ETGVTQSPTHLIKTRGQQVTLRCSSQSGHNTVSWYQQALGQGPQFIFQYYREEENGRGNFPPRFSGLQFPNYSSELNVNALELDDSALYLCASKKGLAEEDGELFFGEGSRLTVL.

The CDR3 is CASRGASANEQFF. The CDR3 nucleotides read TGCGCCAGCAGGGGAGCTAGCGCTAATGAGCAGTTCTTC. The rearrangement uses TRBV5-1 and TRBJ2-1; weak D call: TRBD2 (6 bases). Deletions cut 5 bases from V and 7 bases from J, with 13 bases between. Germline lookup yields CDR1 SGHRS and CDR2 YFSETQ. This CDR3 has 13 amino acids. Full variable domain (rest looked up from reference TRBV5-1 and TRBJ2-1): KAGVTQTPRYLIKTRGQQVTLSCSPISGHRSVSWYQQTPGQGLQFLFEYFSETQRNKGNFPGRFSGRQFSNSRSEMNVSTLELGDSALYLCASRGASANEQFFGPGTRLTVL.

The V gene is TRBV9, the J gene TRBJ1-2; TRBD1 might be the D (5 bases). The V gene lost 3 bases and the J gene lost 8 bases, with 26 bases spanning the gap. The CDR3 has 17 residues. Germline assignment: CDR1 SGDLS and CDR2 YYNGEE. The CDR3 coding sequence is TGTGCCAGCAGCGCCCGGGGACGGGGGAAAAATTCGGAGGGCTACACCTTC. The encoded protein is CASSARGRGKNSEGYTF.

The CDR3 spells CASSSQGREQYF. The CDR3 region has the DNA TGTGCCAGCAGCTCACAGGGGCGCGAGCAGTACTTC. V is TRBV7-9 and J is TRBJ2-7; TRBD1 matches 7 bases. The CDR3 spans 12 residues. Per germline, CDR1 SEHNR and CDR2 FQNEAQ (reference sequence). Trimming took 4 bases from V and 6 from J; bases not matched to a gene: 3.

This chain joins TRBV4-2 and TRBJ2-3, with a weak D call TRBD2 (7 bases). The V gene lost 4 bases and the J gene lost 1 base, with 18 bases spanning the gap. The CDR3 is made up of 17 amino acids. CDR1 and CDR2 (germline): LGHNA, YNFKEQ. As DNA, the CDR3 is TGTGCCAGCAGCCTTCTAGGGGGGGGCCGCGGCACAGATACGCAGTATTTT. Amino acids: CASSLLGGGRGTDTQYF.

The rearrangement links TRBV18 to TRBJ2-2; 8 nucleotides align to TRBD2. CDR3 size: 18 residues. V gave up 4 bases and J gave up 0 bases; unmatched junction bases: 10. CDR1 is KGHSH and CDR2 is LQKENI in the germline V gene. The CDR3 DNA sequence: TGTGCCAGCTCACGGTCCAGCGGGGGTTCCGCGAACACCGGGGAGCTGTTTTTT. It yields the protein CASSRSSGGSANTGELFF.

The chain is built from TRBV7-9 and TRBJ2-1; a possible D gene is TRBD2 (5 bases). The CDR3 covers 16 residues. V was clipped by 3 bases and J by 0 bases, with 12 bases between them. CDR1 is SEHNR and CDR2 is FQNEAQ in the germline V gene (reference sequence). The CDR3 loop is CASSFQSAGSYNEQFF. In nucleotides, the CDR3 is TGTGCCAGCAGCTTCCAGTCTGCGGGCTCCTACAATGAGCAGTTCTTC.

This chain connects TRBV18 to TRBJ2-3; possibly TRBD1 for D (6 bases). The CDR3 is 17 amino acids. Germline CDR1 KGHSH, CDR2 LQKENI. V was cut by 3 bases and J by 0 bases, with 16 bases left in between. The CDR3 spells CASSPRREGVSTDTQYF. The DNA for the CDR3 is TGTGCCAGCTCACCCAGACGTGAGGGGGTAAGCACAGATACGCAGTATTTT.

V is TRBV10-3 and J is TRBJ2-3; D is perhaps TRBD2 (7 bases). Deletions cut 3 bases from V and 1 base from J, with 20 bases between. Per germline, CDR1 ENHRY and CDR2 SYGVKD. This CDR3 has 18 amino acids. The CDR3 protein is CAISEFVGRRGRTDTQYF. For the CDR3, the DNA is TGTGCCATCAGTGAATTTGTAGGTAGGCGGGGGCGCACAGATACGCAGTATTTT.